This T cell receptor (beta chain) originates from a study of blood T cell repertoires in COVID-19. Trimming took 6 bases from V and 0 from J; bases not matched to a gene: 12. CDR3 length equals 19 residues. Profiled with immunoSEQ multiplex PCR; TCRdb holds only in-frame clones, not every one. The sample comprises about 270,000 clones, approximately 90% of which are singletons, and approximately 3% rests with the top ten. The sequenced sample was PBMCs or T cells enriched from blood (not recorded which). The chain recombines TRBV23-1 with TRBJ2-6; 9 bases map to TRBD1. TRBV23-1 is an ORF; its function is uncertain. This clonotype originated in a man aged 35 to 55 who had been exposed to COVID-19. The CDR3 region has the DNA TGCGCCAGCAGCCGCGGGACAGGGATACCCCACTCTGGGGCCAACGTCCTGACTTTC. Translating it yields CASSRGTGIPHSGANVLTF.